This T cell receptor (beta chain) was captured by sequencing in a study of cytomegalovirus exposure and HLA in healthy donors. The donors were members of the approximately 130-subject validation cohort (separate from the approximately 670-subject first cohort). The protocol was immunoSEQ multiplex PCR, while the TCRdb copy is restricted to in-frame clones and leaves out a portion. The data show about 260,000 clones, 90% seen once. Only one count was recorded for this clone. The receptor comes from a woman aged 25 to 39 in good health and CMV-seronegative. The material sequenced was PBMCs.

The CDR3 DNA reads as TGTGCCAGCACACTCGCAAGTTCCGGGAGCTCCTACGAGCAGTACTTC. Translated: CASTLASSGSSYEQYF. V and J are TRBV11-2 and TRBJ2-7; D is possibly TRBD2 (6 bases). The germline gives CDR1 SGHAT, CDR2 FQNNGV. Trimming pared 7 bases from V and 0 bases from J, leaving 19 bases between. CDR3 size: 16 residues.